This TCR beta chain was sequenced during a study of T-cell reconstitution after alpha-beta-depleted transplantation in children. General study findings and limits: As was reported, about two months after transplant, alpha-beta T cells came from several hundred expanded graft clones. For some patients, TCRbeta diversity was high at day 60 because of recipient T cells and thymic progenitors that survived. One year post-transplant, T-cell counts and diversity were largely derived from T cells produced anew.

The table lists this clonotype with many counts. Its cognate antigen is unknown. From germline, CDR1 is LGHNA and CDR2 YNFKEQ. V lost 1 base to trimming and J lost 3 bases; unmatched junction nucleotides: 9. The CDR3 loop spans 17 amino acids. Molecular barcoding with unique molecular identifiers was used for the TCRbeta library. Using its own MiXCR run on the PCR reads, TCRdb lists one record per CDR3 protein. The sample has around 5,900 distinct CDR3 sequences, roughly 16% seen once; the top ten hold more than 80%. The TCR comes from a patient under 10 years old who had a stem cell transplant for inherited bone marrow failure, so the T cells may come from the graft donor. Sample: PBMCs, mostly from graft donor cells, taken 180 days after TCRalphabeta/CD19-depleted stem cell transplant. The chain uses TRBV4-2 and TRBJ2-3; 8 bases match TRBD2. The CDR3 bases are TGTGCCAGCAGCCAAGTCATTGGAGCGGGAGTTACAGATACGCAGTATTTT. Protein product: CASSQVIGAGVTDTQYF.